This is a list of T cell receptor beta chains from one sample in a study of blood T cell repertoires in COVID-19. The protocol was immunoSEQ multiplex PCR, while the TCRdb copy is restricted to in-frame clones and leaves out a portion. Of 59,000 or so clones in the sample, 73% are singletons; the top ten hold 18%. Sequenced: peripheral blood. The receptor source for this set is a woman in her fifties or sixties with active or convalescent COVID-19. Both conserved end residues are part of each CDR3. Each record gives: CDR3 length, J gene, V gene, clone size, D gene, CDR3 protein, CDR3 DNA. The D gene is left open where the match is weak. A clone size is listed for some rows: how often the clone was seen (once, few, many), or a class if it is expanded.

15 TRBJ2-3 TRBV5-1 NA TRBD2 CASSLLAGVTDTQYF TGCGCCAGCAGCTTGCTAGCGGGAGTCACAGATACGCAGTATTTT
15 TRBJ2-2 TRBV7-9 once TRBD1 CASSPGTGDTGELFF TGTGCCAGCAGCCCCGGGACAGGAGACACCGGGGAGCTGTTTTTT
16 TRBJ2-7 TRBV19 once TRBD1 CASSIWGTGGSYEQYF TGTGCCAGTAGTATATGGGGGACAGGGGGCTCCTACGAGCAGTACTTC
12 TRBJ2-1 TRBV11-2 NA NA CASSVTGNEQFF TGTGCCAGCAGCGTCACCGGGAATGAGCAGTTCTTC
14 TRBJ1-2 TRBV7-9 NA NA CASSLGTANYGYTF TGTGCCAGCAGCTTAGGGACAGCTAACTATGGCTACACCTTC
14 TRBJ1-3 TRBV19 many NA CATRQVNSGNTIYF TGTGCCACCAGACAGGTTAACTCTGGAAACACCATATATTTT
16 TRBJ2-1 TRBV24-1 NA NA CATSADSGRNYNEQFF TGTGCCACCAGTGCCGATAGCGGCAGGAACTACAATGAGCAGTTCTTC
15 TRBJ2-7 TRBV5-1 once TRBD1 CASSLARTGGYEQYF TGCGCCAGCAGCTTGGCCCGGACAGGGGGCTACGAGCAGTACTTC
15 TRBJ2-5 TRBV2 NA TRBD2 CASLTLAGSQETQYF TGTGCCAGCCTGACACTAGCGGGATCCCAAGAGACCCAGTACTTC
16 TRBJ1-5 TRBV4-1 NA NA CASSQDNEAGYKPQHF TGCGCCAGCAGCCAAGATAACGAGGCAGGGTACAAGCCCCAGCATTTT
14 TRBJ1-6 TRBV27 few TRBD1 CASSLRDRNSPLHF TGTGCCAGCAGTTTAAGGGACAGAAATTCACCCCTCCACTTT
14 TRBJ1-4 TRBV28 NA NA CASSLAGVNEKLFF TGTGCCAGCAGTTTAGCCGGGGTAAATGAAAAACTGTTTTTT
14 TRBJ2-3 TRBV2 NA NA CASRAQGGTDTQYF TGTGCCAGCAGGGCACAGGGTGGGACAGATACGCAGTATTTT
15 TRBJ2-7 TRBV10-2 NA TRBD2 CASSALAGGTYEQYF TGCGCCAGCAGTGCCCTAGCGGGAGGCACCTACGAGCAGTACTTC
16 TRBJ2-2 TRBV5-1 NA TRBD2 CASSLVLAANTGELFF TGCGCCAGCAGCTTGGTCCTAGCGGCCAACACCGGGGAGCTGTTTTTT
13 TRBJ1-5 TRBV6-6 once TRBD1 CASSGQANQPQHF TGTGCCAGCAGTGGACAGGCCAATCAGCCCCAGCATTTT
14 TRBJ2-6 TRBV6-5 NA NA CASNTGFGANVLTF TGTGCCAGCAATACAGGGTTTGGGGCCAACGTCCTGACTTTC
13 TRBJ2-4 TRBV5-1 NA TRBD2 CASSLERGAIQYF TGCGCCAGCAGCTTGGAGCGGGGTGCCATTCAGTACTTC
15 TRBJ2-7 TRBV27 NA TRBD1 CASSSQSGGTYEQYF TGTGCCAGCAGTAGTCAGTCAGGGGGAACCTACGAGCAGTACTTC
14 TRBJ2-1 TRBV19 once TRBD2 CASKLAGNYNEQFF TGTGCCAGTAAGCTAGCGGGAAACTACAATGAGCAGTTCTTC
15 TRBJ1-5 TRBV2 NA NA CASSDIWPRNQPQHF TGTGCCAGCAGTGATATCTGGCCGCGCAATCAGCCCCAGCATTTT
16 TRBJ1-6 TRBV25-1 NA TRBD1 CASSEWLGQGDSPLHF TGTGCCAGCAGTGAATGGCTAGGACAGGGGGATTCACCCCTCCACTTT
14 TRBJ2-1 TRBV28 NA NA CASSFSDRRNEQFF TGTGCCAGCAGTTTTAGCGACAGGAGGAATGAGCAGTTCTTC
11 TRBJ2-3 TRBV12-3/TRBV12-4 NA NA CASSQRDTQYF TGTGCCAGCAGCCAGAGGGATACGCAGTATTTT
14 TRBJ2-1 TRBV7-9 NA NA CASSFQGRYNEQFF TGTGCCAGCAGCTTCCAGGGTCGCTACAATGAGCAGTTCTTC
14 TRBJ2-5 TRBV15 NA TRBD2 CATSRGEGEETQYF TGTGCCACCAGCAGAGGGGAGGGAGAGGAGACCCAGTACTTC
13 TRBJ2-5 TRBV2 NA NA CASSEGWRETQYF TGTGCCAGCAGTGAAGGGTGGAGAGAGACCCAGTACTTC
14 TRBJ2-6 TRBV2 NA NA CASSAVAGANVLTF TGTGCCAGCAGTGCGGTTGCTGGGGCCAACGTCCTGACTTTC
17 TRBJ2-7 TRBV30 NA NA CAWNSVEYASNPYEQYF TGTGCCTGGAACTCGGTCGAATATGCAAGCAATCCCTACGAGCAGTACTTC
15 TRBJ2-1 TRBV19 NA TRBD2 CASSGLAGPNKEQFF TGTGCCAGTAGCGGACTAGCGGGGCCTAATAAAGAGCAGTTCTTC
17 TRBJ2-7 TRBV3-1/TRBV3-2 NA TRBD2 CASSRHGSGNGGYEQYF TGTGCCAGCAGCAGGCATGGTAGCGGGAATGGAGGCTACGAGCAGTACTTC
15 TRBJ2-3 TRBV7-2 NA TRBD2 CASSQLAGVRDTQYF TGTGCCAGCAGCCAACTAGCGGGAGTCAGAGATACGCAGTATTTT
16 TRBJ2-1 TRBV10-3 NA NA CAISESTPSSYNEQFF TGTGCCATCAGTGAGTCGACTCCGAGCTCCTACAATGAGCAGTTCTTC
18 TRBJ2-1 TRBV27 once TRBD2 CASSRTSGSFSSYNEQFF TGTGCCAGCAGTCGGACTAGCGGGAGCTTTAGCTCCTACAATGAGCAGTTCTTC
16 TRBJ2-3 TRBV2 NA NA CASRPLGTSSTDTQYF TGTGCCAGCAGACCCCTGGGGACTTCTAGCACAGATACGCAGTATTTT
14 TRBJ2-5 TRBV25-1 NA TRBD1 CASSEGQGIETQYF TGTGCCAGCAGTGAAGGACAGGGCATAGAGACCCAGTACTTC
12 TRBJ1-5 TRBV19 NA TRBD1 CASTNRGQPQHF TGTGCCAGTACCAACAGGGGTCAGCCCCAGCATTTT
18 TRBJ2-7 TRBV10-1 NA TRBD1 CASSEDYLGTGGNDEQYF TGCGCCAGCAGTGAGGATTATCTTGGGACAGGGGGCAACGACGAGCAGTACTTC
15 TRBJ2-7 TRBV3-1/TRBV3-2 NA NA CASSPFPGISYEQYF TGTGCCAGCAGCCCCTTCCCGGGGATCTCCTACGAGCAGTACTTC
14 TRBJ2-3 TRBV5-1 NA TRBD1 CASSTGTATDTQYF TGCGCCAGCAGCACCGGGACAGCCACAGATACGCAGTATTTT
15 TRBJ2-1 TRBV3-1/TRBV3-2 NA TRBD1 CASSLIQGAGNEQFF TGTGCCAGCAGCCTTATACAGGGGGCTGGCAATGAGCAGTTCTTC
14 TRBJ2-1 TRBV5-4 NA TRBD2 CASRLAGGPIEQFF TGTGCCAGCAGACTAGCGGGAGGGCCGATTGAGCAGTTCTTC
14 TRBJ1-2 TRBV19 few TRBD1 CASCSGTGGDGYTF TGTGCCAGTTGTTCCGGGACAGGGGGCGATGGCTACACCTTC
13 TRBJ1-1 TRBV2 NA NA CASRDTLNTEAFF TGTGCCAGCAGGGACACCCTGAACACTGAAGCTTTCTTT
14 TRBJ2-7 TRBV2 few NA CASHRAESSYEQYF TGTGCCAGCCACCGAGCGGAGAGCTCCTACGAGCAGTACTTC
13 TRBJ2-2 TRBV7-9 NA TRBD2 CASSFTGGGELFF TGTGCCAGCAGCTTTACGGGAGGTGGGGAGCTGTTTTTT
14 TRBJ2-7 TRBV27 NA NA CASSYDRRSYEQYF TGTGCCAGCAGTTACGACAGGAGGTCCTACGAGCAGTACTTC
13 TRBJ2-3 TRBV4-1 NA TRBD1 CASSQPGGDTQYF TGCGCCAGCAGCCAACCAGGGGGAGATACGCAGTATTTT
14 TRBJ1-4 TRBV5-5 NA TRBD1 CASSLADRVVKLFF TGTGCCAGCAGCTTGGCGGACAGGGTGGTAAAACTGTTTTTT
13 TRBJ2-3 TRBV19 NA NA CASSIAVSDTQYF TGTGCCAGTAGTATAGCAGTGTCAGATACGCAGTATTTT
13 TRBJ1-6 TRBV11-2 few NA CASSPLVNSPLHF TGTGCCAGCAGCCCCTTAGTGAATTCACCCCTCCACTTT
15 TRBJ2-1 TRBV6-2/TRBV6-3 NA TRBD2 CASSSSGSSYNEQFF TGTGCCAGCAGTTCGAGCGGGAGCTCCTACAATGAGCAGTTCTTC
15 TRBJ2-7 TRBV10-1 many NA CASSEEELGSYEQYF TGCGCCAGCAGTGAAGAGGAGTTGGGCTCCTACGAGCAGTACTTC
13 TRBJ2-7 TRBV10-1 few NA CASSASSSYEQYF TGCGCCAGCAGTGCTTCATCCAGCTACGAGCAGTACTTC